This TCR beta chain is drawn from a study of Tregs in tolerant kidney transplant recipients. Of note for this clone: Its cognate antigen is unknown.

Measured with immunoSEQ multiplex PCR; TCRdb has only the in-frame clones, and not every one. The sample carries tens of thousands of clones, over 85% recorded once. Unstimulated regulatory T cells (CD4+CD25+CD127-), CD4+CD25- non-regulatory cells, CD4 and CD8 cells were FACS-sorted from thawed PBMCs. CDR1 is LNHDA and CDR2 is SQIVND in the germline V gene (reference sequence). The CDR3 length is 13 residues. The V gene lost 7 bases and the J gene lost 6 bases, with 15 bases spanning the gap. Study-wide points: Activated donor B cell expansion appeared to reveal the most relevant donor-specific TCRbeta repertoire. The small number of patients limits these findings pending further validation.

Sequencing used CD8+ T cells from blood. This clonotype originated in a human donor in good health. This rearrangement joins TRBV19 to TRBJ1-2, with a weak D call TRBD1 (5 bases). CDR3 nucleotide sequence: TGTGCCAGTATCCCGGGACCCCTCGATGGCTACACCTTC. Translated: CASIPGPLDGYTF.